This is a list of T cell receptor beta chains from one sample in a study of blood T cell repertoires in COVID-19. Profiled with immunoSEQ multiplex PCR; TCRdb holds only in-frame clones, not every one. The sample records 120,000 or so clones, approximately 68% being singletons. The source material was peripheral blood. The receptors derive from a woman in her 70s with acute or convalescent COVID-19. The CDR3 runs from the conserved cysteine through the conserved F or W.

v_call	cdr3_length	j_call	cdr3_aa
TRBV25-1	15	TRBJ2-2	CASGQGPANTGELFF
TRBV29-1	14	TRBJ2-2	CSVVMVGGHRGAVF
TRBV7-9	15	TRBJ1-6	CASSLDTGSNSPLHF
TRBV7-2	14	TRBJ2-7	CASSPRTSGGEQYF
TRBV19	13	TRBJ2-7	CASSIYTGFEQYF
TRBV5-1	14	TRBJ2-3	CASSSGAPTDTQYF
TRBV6-5	14	TRBJ2-5	CATREGAPRETQYF
TRBV9	15	TRBJ1-1	CASSVMDSMNTEAFF
TRBV7-3	15	TRBJ2-1	CASSLFAGTYNEQFF
TRBV12-3/TRBV12-4	12	TRBJ2-7	CASSRGAYEQYF
TRBV4-3	15	TRBJ1-1	CASSQDAGAGTEAFF
TRBV11-2	14	TRBJ2-5	CASSRDSLQETQYF
TRBV28	20	TRBJ2-1	CASSLPLTSGFGSSYNEQFF
TRBV30	15	TRBJ1-2	CAWSGYRGLGYGYTF
TRBV7-9	15	TRBJ1-2	CASSLVGGVLYGYTF
TRBV6-5	13	TRBJ1-1	CASSSGVYTEAFF
TRBV5-7	16	TRBJ2-5	CASSSPWIGEYETQYF
TRBV27	15	TRBJ1-4	CASKGKGWSNEKLFF
TRBV9	15	TRBJ2-7	CASSAGTGRSYEQYF
TRBV2	13	TRBJ2-5	CASRVGGGETQYF
TRBV2	17	TRBJ2-2	CASRTSGEPLNTGELFF
TRBV7-8	16	TRBJ2-6	CASSLSGGAGANVLTF
TRBV7-9	13	TRBJ2-5	CASSLGGLETQYF
TRBV2	12	TRBJ1-1	CASSREATEAFF
TRBV5-1	14	TRBJ2-7	CASSPPGSSYEQYF
TRBV11-2	15	TRBJ1-5	CASSLGTGSNQPQHF
TRBV19	14	TRBJ2-7	CATSTSGASYEQYF
TRBV5-1	15	TRBJ1-2	CASSTGQGAGVGYTF
TRBV5-1	15	TRBJ2-7	CASSLRTGAHYEQYF
TRBV28	16	TRBJ2-3	CASSPRLAGDLDTQYF
TRBV12-3/TRBV12-4	11	TRBJ1-2	CASSDLRGYTF
TRBV5-1	15	TRBJ1-5	CASSWTGEGNQPQHF
TRBV15	13	TRBJ1-6	CATSGDSNSPLHF
TRBV2	15	TRBJ1-6	CASSQGTSYNSPLHF
TRBV5-1	17	TRBJ2-7	CASSLALAGRNPYEQYF
TRBV19	15	TRBJ2-2	CASTPHGQVGGELFF
TRBV5-1	14	TRBJ1-4	CASRMRATNEKLFF
TRBV2	14	TRBJ2-1	CASSEALRSGEQFF
TRBV10-3	13	TRBJ1-2	CAIGSPGGIGYTF
TRBV4-3	16	TRBJ1-1	CASSQDLGAGLTEAFF
TRBV4-2	17	TRBJ1-4	CASSQRVATGPTEKLFF
TRBV5-6	18	TRBJ2-5	CASSLSVGTGRLQETQYF
TRBV9	16	TRBJ2-2	CASSALRDFYTGELFF
TRBV7-3	17	TRBJ2-3	CASSLSPTSGSRDTQYF
TRBV14	13	TRBJ1-2	CASSPGEHYGYTF
TRBV2	15	TRBJ2-2	CASSVESTNTGELFF
TRBV7-8	15	TRBJ2-7	CASSRASGGYTEQYF
TRBV3-1/TRBV3-2	14	TRBJ1-1	CASSLLQGAPEAFF
TRBV5-4	14	TRBJ1-6	CASSLEHRESPLHF
TRBV9	14	TRBJ2-4	CASSVRGEGNIQYF